This is a list of T cell receptor beta chains from one sample in a study of T cells after yellow fever vaccination. TCRdb re-derived calls from the 5' RACE reads in MiXCR, one entry per CDR3 protein. The data hold approximately 510,000 distinct CDR3 sequences, with about a fifth observed a single time. Here the sequenced sample was PBMCs, taken roughly 20 days after the first yellow fever vaccination. These receptors were collected from a man aged 18 to 30 who received the YFV17D yellow fever vaccine. Each CDR3 is given with its conserved first and last residue. A D gene is named only where the DNA matches it firmly. For some rows the clone size is stated as once, few or many, or as a class when expanded; others skip it.

j_call	cdr3_length	clone_size	v_call	d_call	cdr3_aa	cdr3_nt
TRBJ2-1	17	few	TRBV29-1	TRBD2	CSVEQLAGGTYYNEQFF	TGCAGCGTTGAACAACTAGCGGGGGGAACATACTACAATGAGCAGTTCTTC
TRBJ1-1	15	few	TRBV5-4	-	CASSFGGVTNAEAFF	TGTGCCAGCAGCTTTGGCGGAGTGACAAACGCTGAAGCTTTCTTT
TRBJ1-6	14	few	TRBV3-1	-	CASSQALRGSPLHF	TGTGCCAGCAGCCAAGCCCTCCGGGGGTCACCCCTCCACTTT
TRBJ2-2	16	few	TRBV9	-	CASGAGRSLNTGELFF	TGTGCCAGCGGGGCGGGCAGGAGCCTTAACACCGGGGAGCTGTTTTTT
TRBJ2-4	14	few	TRBV5-1	-	CASSLGQRPTIQYF	TGCGCCAGCAGCTTGGGACAGAGACCAACCATTCAGTACTTC
TRBJ1-4	13	few	TRBV5-5	-	CASSSYSEEKLFF	TGTGCCAGCAGCTCATACTCAGAGGAAAAACTGTTTTTT
TRBJ1-2	14	-	TRBV13	TRBD1	CASSLTGSSVGYTF	TGTGCCAGCAGCCTGACAGGGAGCTCCGTTGGCTACACCTTC
TRBJ2-2	18	few	TRBV6-2/TRBV6-3	-	CASSPPPGRSGGTGELFF	TGTGCCAGCAGTCCGCCACCAGGGCGTTCGGGCGGCACCGGGGAGCTGTTTTTT
TRBJ1-2	16	-	TRBV10-3	-	CAISDADRTDIYGYTF	TGTGCCATCAGCGACGCCGATAGGACGGATATCTATGGCTACACCTTC
TRBJ2-1	15	few	TRBV7-3	-	CASSQGGSSYNEQFF	TGTGCCAGCAGCCAGGGGGGTTCAAGCTACAATGAGCAGTTCTTC
TRBJ1-1	15	-	TRBV28	-	CASSLGALRGTEAFF	TGTGCCAGCAGTTTAGGGGCCCTGAGAGGCACTGAAGCTTTCTTT
TRBJ2-3	15	few	TRBV19	TRBD2	CASSIAGGGTDTQYF	TGTGCCAGTAGTATCGCGGGGGGGGGCACAGATACGCAGTATTTT
TRBJ1-6	11	-	TRBV7-9	-	CASSGRTTLHF	TGTGCCAGCAGCGGTCGTACGACCCTCCACTTT
TRBJ1-3	11	-	TRBV12-3/TRBV12-4	-	CASRDTTTIYF	TGTGCCAGCAGGGACACCACCACCATATATTTT
TRBJ2-7	13	few	TRBV30	-	CAWGQGRGFEQYF	TGTGCCTGGGGCCAAGGACGGGGGTTCGAGCAGTACTTC
TRBJ2-7	12	-	TRBV20-1	-	CSASQSDREQYF	TGCAGTGCTAGTCAGTCTGATAGGGAGCAGTACTTC
TRBJ1-1	14	-	TRBV7-9	-	CASSLVEGNTEAFF	TGTGCCAGCAGCTTAGTTGAGGGAAACACTGAAGCTTTCTTT
TRBJ2-7	13	many	TRBV29-1	-	CSVGTLLSDEQYF	TGCAGCGTCGGGACACTCCTAAGCGACGAGCAGTACTTC
TRBJ1-1	18	-	TRBV6-5	TRBD1	CASSYRGQGYEGGTEAFF	TGTGCCAGCAGTTATAGGGGACAGGGGTACGAGGGTGGCACTGAAGCTTTCTTT
TRBJ1-1	13	many	TRBV6-1	-	CASSETGNTEAFF	TGTGCCAGCAGCGAGACGGGAAACACTGAAGCTTTCTTT
TRBJ1-5	18	many	TRBV7-8	TRBD1	CASSPRDRSGYSNQPQHF	TGTGCCAGCAGCCCCAGGGACAGGAGTGGATATAGCAATCAGCCCCAGCATTTT
TRBJ1-6	15	-	TRBV6-1	TRBD1	CATRTGEFDNSPLHF	TGTGCCACACGGACAGGGGAGTTCGATAATTCACCCCTCCACTTT
TRBJ1-2	11	once	TRBV29-1	TRBD1	CSAPQGLGYTF	TGCAGCGCCCCACAGGGGCTCGGCTACACCTTC